These 6 T cell receptor beta chains came from one sample sequenced in a study of blood T cell repertoires in COVID-19 (dated by TCRdb to the early 2020s). Preparation of the library involved the immunoSEQ multiplex PCR assay. Imported from immuneACCESS, the table was reduced by TCRdb to in-frame sequences with V and J called. These copies leave out some clones; in studies compared against another copy, an unresolved V gene accounts for under half, and the cause of the remainder is not known. Across this sample there are about 360,000 clones, with around 87% seen only once. The top ten hold 3% of the sample. Input material: peripheral blood. These receptors were collected from a human donor in a cohort sampled during active COVID-19.

The rearrangement links TRBV4-1 to TRBJ2-1, with 12 bases matching TRBD2. Germline loops: CDR1 MGHRA, CDR2 YSYEKL. Losses at the gene ends were 2 bases for V and 4 bases for J; bases not matched to a gene: 0. This CDR3 spans 15 amino acids. In nucleotides, the CDR3 is TGCGCCAGCAGCCAAACTAGCGGGGGGTACAATGAGCAGTTCTTC. This codes for CASSQTSGGYNEQFF.

This chain links TRBV24-1 with TRBJ2-5, with TRBD1 matching 8 bases. Germline trimming cut 4 bases from V and 5 bases from J; bases unmatched to any gene: 11. The CDR3 extends over 16 amino acids. The V gene's germline CDR1 is KGHDR and CDR2 SFDVKD. The CDR3 protein is CATSDRMTGAVETQYF. The CDR3 DNA follows: TGTGCCACCAGTGACCGGATGACAGGGGCGGTGGAGACCCAGTACTTC.

The rearrangement uses TRBV5-1 and TRBJ1-1, with D possibly being TRBD1 (5 bases). The CDR3 totals 14 residues. Trimming took off 1 base at V and 3 bases at J, with 10 bases between the two ends. The germline V gene has CDR1 SGHRS and CDR2 YFSETQ. CDR3: CASSLTGRDTEAFF. In DNA form, the CDR3 reads TGCGCCAGCAGCTTGACAGGCCGGGACACTGAAGCTTTCTTT.

The CDR3 spells CATSRAPQRGTEAFF. The CDR3 bases are TGTGCCACCAGCAGAGCCCCTCAAAGGGGCACTGAAGCTTTCTTT. This chain joins TRBV15 and TRBJ1-1, with a possible D match to TRBD1 (5 bases). Germline V CDR1 and CDR2: LNHNV, YYDKDF (reference sequence). V gave up 1 base and J gave up 4 bases, with 13 bases separating them. CDR3 size: 15 residues.

This sequence joins TRBV6-5 and TRBJ1-5; D not resolved. This CDR3 has 15 residues. Germline-derived CDR1 and CDR2 are MNHEY and SVGAGI. Trimming left V 0 bases short and J 0 bases short, with 6 bases between. The CDR3 loop reads CASSYSAYSNQPQHF. The CDR3 DNA reads TGTGCCAGCAGTTACTCTGCGTATAGCAATCAGCCCCAGCATTTT.

This rearrangement joins TRBV27 to TRBJ1-4; D is perhaps TRBD1 (5 bases). This CDR3 region has 13 residues. V was shortened by 6 bases and J by 4 bases, with 9 bases between the two germline ends. The V gene's germline CDR1 is MNHEY and CDR2 SMNVEV (reference sequence). CDR3 nucleotides: TGTGCCAGCAGCCGACAGATTAATGAAAAACTGTTTTTT. This codes for CASSRQINEKLFF. Full variable domain (missing parts from reference TRBV27 and TRBJ1-4): EAQVTQNPRYLITVTGKKLTVTCSQNMNHEYMSWYRQDPGLGLRQIYYSMNVEVTDKGDVPEGYKVSRKEKRNFPLILESPSPNQTSLYFCASSRQINEKLFFGSGTQLSVL.